This T cell receptor beta chain was sequenced in a study of shared clonotypes between healthy human individuals. Study results and limitations: Some naive CD4 clonotypes, 4% to 6%, turned up in common across a few donors. Sampling was confined to blood; repertoires within tissues likely differ. The genetic and exposure-history diversity represented was limited by few donors.

Naive CD8 populations comprised CD45RO-negative cells positively selected for CCR7, excluding terminally differentiated effector memory CD45RA+ cells. A word on this clone: Its specificity is unknown.

For each subset, genomic DNA was distributed in equal portions over several immunoSEQ plates. TCRdb keeps only in-frame clones here, not all; method: immunoSEQ multiplex PCR. This sample has around 2,100,000 clones, with around 96% found just once. Sample: naive CD8+ T cells sorted from blood. The TCR comes from a young man in good health.

The CDR3 here is CASSEGTGVDEQYF. Written as DNA, the CDR3 is TGTGCCAGCAGCGAGGGGACAGGGGTGGACGAGCAGTACTTC. V gene TRBV9 combines with J gene TRBJ2-7; the match to TRBD1 covers 10 bases. Germline trimming cut 3 bases from V and 5 bases from J; bases unmatched to any gene: 5. The CDR3 spans 14 residues. Per the germline V gene, CDR1 is SGDLS and CDR2 is YYNGEE.